The rows below give T cell receptor beta chains drawn from one sample of a study of regulatory T cells in long-lasting Graves disease. TCRdb processed the multiplex PCR reads anew with MiXCR; each CDR3 protein has one entry. The table records approximately 470,000 distinct CDR3 sequences, 15% to 20% of them present only once. These sequences were also reported in another study, on T cells in Graves' hyperthyroidism and ophthalmopathy.

The material sequenced was peripheral blood mononuclear cells (PBMCs), taken at new diagnosis, from a patient treated with antithyroid drugs. Every receptor here comes from a man in his forties or fifties with Graves disease. CDR3s include the opening cysteine and the closing phenylalanine or tryptophan. D genes are given only for firm matches. The size of a clone is reported for some rows only, either as once, few or many, or as a class for expanded clones.

many,17,TRBJ2-1,TRBD2,TRBV9,TGTGCCAGCAGCGTCCTACCGGGACTAGGGAGCCTCAATGAGCAGTTCTTC,CASSVLPGLGSLNEQFF
many,13,TRBJ2-1,NA,TRBV20-1,TGCAGTGCTAGCCATACCCCCTTCAATGAGCAGTTCTTC,CSASHTPFNEQFF
many,14,TRBJ2-3,NA,TRBV13,TGTGCCAGCAGCTTACTGGGATCGACAGATACGCAGTATTTT,CASSLLGSTDTQYF
NA,15,TRBJ2-1,NA,TRBV19,TGTGCCAGTAAGGACCCAGGGACCAGGGACAATGAGCAGTTCTTC,CASKDPGTRDNEQFF
NA,16,TRBJ2-2,TRBD1,TRBV6-2/TRBV6-3,TGTGCCAGCAGTGAAGGTGAAGGGGGCGTTTTCGGGGAGCTGTTTTTT,CASSEGEGGVFGELFF
many,14,TRBJ1-1,NA,TRBV7-2,TGTGCCAGCAGCTTAACGGTTTCGAACACTGAAGCTTTCTTT,CASSLTVSNTEAFF
NA,17,TRBJ2-1,TRBD2,TRBV4-2,TGTGCCAGCAGCCAAGGAGGTAGCGGGCACTCCTACAATGAGCAGTTCTTC,CASSQGGSGHSYNEQFF
few,16,TRBJ2-5,TRBD2,TRBV10-1,TGCGCCAGCAGTGAGTCGATGCTAGCGGGAGAGGAGACCCAGTACTTC,CASSESMLAGEETQYF
many,17,TRBJ2-2,TRBD2,TRBV3-1,TGTGCCAGCAGCCAAGAACAAACGGGAGGGAGGACCGGGGAGCTGTTTTTT,CASSQEQTGGRTGELFF
many,11,TRBJ1-1,NA,TRBV28,TGTGCCAGCACCCCGGGGGGAGTCGCTTTCTTT,CASTPGGVAFF
few,16,TRBJ2-3,TRBD2,TRBV20-1,TGCAGTGCTAGAGTAGGGACTAGCATTGGTGGAGATACGCAGTATTTT,CSARVGTSIGGDTQYF
NA,14,TRBJ2-1,NA,TRBV19,TGTGCCAGTAAGGGCCAGGGTCTCTACAATGAGCAGTTCTTC,CASKGQGLYNEQFF
few,14,TRBJ2-7,TRBD2,TRBV6-9,TGTGCCAGCAGTTTTCCGGGACTAGGAAACGAGCAGTACTTC,CASSFPGLGNEQYF
NA,15,TRBJ2-1,NA,TRBV7-6,TGTGCCAGCAGCTTACCGGGGATTCATGGCAATGAGCAGTTCTTC,CASSLPGIHGNEQFF
NA,14,TRBJ2-3,NA,TRBV29-1,TGCAGCGTTGTGTGGCAGGCCATAAGGGATACGCAGTATTTT,CSVVWQAIRDTQYF
many,13,TRBJ1-1,TRBD1,TRBV12-3/TRBV12-4,TGTGCCAGCAGGGGACAGGAGAACACTGAAGCTTTCTTT,CASRGQENTEAFF
NA,16,TRBJ2-2,TRBD1,TRBV19,TGTGCCAGTAGTATAGCAGGGGGCTTGACCACCGGGGAGCTGTTTTTT,CASSIAGGLTTGELFF